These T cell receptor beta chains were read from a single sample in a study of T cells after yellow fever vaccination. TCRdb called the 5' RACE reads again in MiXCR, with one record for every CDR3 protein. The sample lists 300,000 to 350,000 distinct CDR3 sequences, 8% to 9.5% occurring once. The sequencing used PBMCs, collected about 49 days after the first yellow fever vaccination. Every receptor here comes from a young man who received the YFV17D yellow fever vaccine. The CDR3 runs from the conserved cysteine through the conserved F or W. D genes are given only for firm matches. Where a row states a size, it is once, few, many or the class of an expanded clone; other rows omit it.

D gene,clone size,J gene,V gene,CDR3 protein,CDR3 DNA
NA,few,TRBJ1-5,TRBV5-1,CASSLAPEGPQHF,TGCGCCAGCAGCTTGGCCCCGGAGGGGCCCCAGCATTTT
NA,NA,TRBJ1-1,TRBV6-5,CASSYGHETAEAFF,TGTGCCAGCAGTTACGGGCACGAGACCGCTGAAGCTTTCTTT
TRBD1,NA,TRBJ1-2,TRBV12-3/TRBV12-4,CASTPTGGLGGYTF,TGTGCCAGCACGCCGACAGGGGGCTTGGGTGGCTACACCTTC
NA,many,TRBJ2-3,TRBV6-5,CASSYNQATDTQYF,TGTGCCAGCAGTTACAATCAGGCCACAGATACGCAGTATTTT
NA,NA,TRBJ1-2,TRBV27,CASSLSRQTGYTF,TGTGCCAGCAGTTTATCACGACAGACCGGCTACACCTTC
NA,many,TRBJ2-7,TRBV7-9,CASSRGTLERYF,TGTGCCAGCAGCCGCGGGACCCTCGAGCGGTACTTC
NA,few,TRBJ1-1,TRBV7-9,CASSRSRSNTEAFF,TGTGCCAGCAGCCGGTCCAGGAGTAACACTGAAGCTTTCTTT
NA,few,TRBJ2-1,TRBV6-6,CASSFGWNEQFF,TGTGCCAGCAGTTTCGGGTGGAATGAGCAGTTCTTC
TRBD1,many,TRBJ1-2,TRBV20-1,CSAGDWTGNYGYTF,TGCAGTGCGGGTGACTGGACAGGGAACTATGGCTACACCTTC
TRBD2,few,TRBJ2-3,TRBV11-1,CASSPRAGQTSGVADTQYF,TGTGCCAGCAGCCCTCGGGCGGGACAGACTAGCGGGGTAGCAGATACGCAGTATTTT
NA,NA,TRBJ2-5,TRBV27,CASIQETQYF,TGTGCCAGCATTCAAGAGACCCAGTACTTC
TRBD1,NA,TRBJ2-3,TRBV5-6,CASSSGTVGADTQYF,TGTGCCAGCAGCTCCGGGACAGTAGGTGCAGATACGCAGTATTTT
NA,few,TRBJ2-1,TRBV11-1,CASSLAGGREGFF,TGTGCCAGCAGCTTAGCGGGGGGGCGAGAGGGGTTCTTC
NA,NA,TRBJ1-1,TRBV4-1,CASSQGRGGNTEAFF,TGCGCCAGCAGCCAAGGTAGAGGGGGGAACACTGAAGCTTTCTTT
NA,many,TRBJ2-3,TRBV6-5,CASSYSTGLSTDTQYF,TGTGCCAGCAGTTACTCAACAGGGCTTAGCACAGATACGCAGTATTTT
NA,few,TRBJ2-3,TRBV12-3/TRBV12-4,CASTPRTTQYF,TGTGCCAGCACCCCTCGGACAACGCAGTATTTT
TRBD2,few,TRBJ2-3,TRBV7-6,CASSSQPSGAVNTQYF,TGTGCCAGCAGCTCGCAACCTAGCGGGGCTGTAAATACGCAGTATTTT
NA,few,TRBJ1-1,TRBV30,CAWSPQGNTEAFF,TGTGCCTGGAGCCCACAGGGGAACACTGAAGCTTTCTTT
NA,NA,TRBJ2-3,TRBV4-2,CASSQDLHSTDTQYF,TGTGCCAGCAGCCAAGATCTCCATAGCACAGATACGCAGTATTTT
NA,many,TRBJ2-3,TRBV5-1,CASSLSSTTDTQYF,TGCGCCAGCAGCTTGAGCTCCACCACAGATACGCAGTATTTT
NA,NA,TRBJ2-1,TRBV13,CASSAGLVSEQFF,TGTGCCAGCAGCGCCGGGTTAGTGAGTGAGCAGTTCTTC
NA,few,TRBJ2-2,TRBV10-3,CAISESATRDAIFTGELFF,TGTGCCATCAGTGAGTCGGCTACCAGGGACGCAATTTTCACCGGGGAGCTGTTTTTT
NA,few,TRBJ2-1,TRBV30,CAWSEAMATNEQFF,TGTGCCTGGAGTGAGGCCATGGCCACCAATGAGCAGTTCTTC
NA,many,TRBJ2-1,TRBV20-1,CSARGSVGFSSYNEQFF,TGCAGTGCTAGAGGTTCGGTAGGGTTTAGCTCCTACAATGAGCAGTTCTTC
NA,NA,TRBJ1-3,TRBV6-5,CASSYSPRGTHGNTIYF,TGTGCCAGCAGTTATTCCCCTCGGGGTACGCATGGAAACACCATATATTTT
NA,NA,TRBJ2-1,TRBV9,CASGTEPNEQFF,TGTGCCAGCGGGACCGAACCCAATGAGCAGTTCTTC
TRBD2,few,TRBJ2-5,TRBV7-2,CASSFTGLGFPETQYF,TGTGCCAGCAGCTTTACCGGACTAGGGTTCCCAGAGACCCAGTACTTC
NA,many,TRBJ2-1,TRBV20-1,CSARGTGHHSYNEQFF,TGCAGTGCTAGAGGCACAGGGCACCACTCCTACAATGAGCAGTTCTTC
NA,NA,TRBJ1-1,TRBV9,CASSVGWFSEAFF,TGTGCCAGCAGCGTGGGGTGGTTCTCTGAAGCTTTCTTT
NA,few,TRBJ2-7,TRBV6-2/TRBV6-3,CASSLDSQHSYEQYF,TGTGCCAGCAGTTTAGACTCACAGCACTCCTACGAGCAGTACTTC
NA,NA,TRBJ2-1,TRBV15,CATSRDPAGAPVWDEQFF,TGTGCCACCAGCAGAGATCCGGCGGGGGCCCCGGTTTGGGATGAGCAGTTCTTC
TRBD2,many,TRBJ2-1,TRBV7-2,CASSSASGEPYNEQFF,TGTGCCAGCAGCTCCGCTAGCGGGGAGCCATACAATGAGCAGTTCTTC
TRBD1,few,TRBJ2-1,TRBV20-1,CSARRVRDSSYNEQFF,TGCAGTGCTCGGAGAGTCCGGGACAGCTCCTACAATGAGCAGTTCTTC
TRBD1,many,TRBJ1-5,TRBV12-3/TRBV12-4,CASSSGQGAQPQHF,TGTGCCAGCAGTTCGGGACAGGGGGCTCAGCCCCAGCATTTT
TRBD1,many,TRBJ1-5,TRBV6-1,CASRNGQGLVYQPQHF,TGTGCCAGCAGAAACGGACAGGGACTAGTTTATCAGCCCCAGCATTTT
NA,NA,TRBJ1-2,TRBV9,CASSVGNSWGTTNYGYTF,TGTGCCAGCAGCGTAGGTAATTCTTGGGGTACTACTAACTATGGCTACACCTTC
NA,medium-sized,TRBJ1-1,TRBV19,CASRSAGPYTEAFF,TGTGCCAGTAGGAGTGCTGGGCCCTACACTGAAGCTTTCTTT
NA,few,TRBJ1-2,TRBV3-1,CASSQDPQPDNYGYTF,TGTGCCAGCAGCCAAGATCCCCAGCCTGACAACTATGGCTACACCTTC
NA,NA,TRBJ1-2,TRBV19,CASSIDRRGPGYTF,TGTGCCAGTAGTATAGATCGCCGGGGCCCGGGCTACACCTTC
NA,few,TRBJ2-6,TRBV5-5,CASSETAGLLAGANVLTF,TGTGCCAGCAGCGAAACTGCAGGGTTGTTGGCTGGGGCCAACGTCCTGACTTTC
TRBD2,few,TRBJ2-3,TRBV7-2,CASRSTSGVDTQYF,TGTGCCAGCAGGTCGACTAGCGGGGTAGATACGCAGTATTTT
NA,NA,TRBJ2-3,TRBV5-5,CASSSERSTDTQYF,TGTGCCAGCAGCTCGGAACGATCCACAGATACGCAGTATTTT
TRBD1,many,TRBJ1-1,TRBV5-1,CASSLGTGGDGTEAFF,TGCGCCAGCAGCTTAGGGACAGGGGGCGATGGCACTGAAGCTTTCTTT
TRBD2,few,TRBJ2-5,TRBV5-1,CASSTSPGGAGETQYF,TGCGCCAGCAGTACCTCTCCCGGGGGGGCCGGGGAGACCCAGTACTTC
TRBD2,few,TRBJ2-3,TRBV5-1,CASSVGTSGYRTDTQYF,TGCGCCAGCAGCGTCGGGACTAGCGGTTATCGCACAGATACGCAGTATTTT
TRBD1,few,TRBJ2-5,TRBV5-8,CASSSGTANEAQYF,TGTGCCAGCAGTTCCGGGACAGCCAATGAGGCCCAGTACTTC
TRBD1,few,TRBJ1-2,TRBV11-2,CASSLDIAGGIGYGYTF,TGTGCCAGCAGCTTAGATATCGCAGGGGGCATCGGCTATGGCTACACCTTC
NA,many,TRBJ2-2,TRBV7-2,CASSLAQITGELFF,TGTGCCAGCAGCTTAGCACAGATCACCGGGGAGCTGTTTTTT
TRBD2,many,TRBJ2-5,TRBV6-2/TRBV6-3,CASSTYSGGDKETQYF,TGTGCCAGCAGCACCTATAGCGGGGGGGACAAAGAGACCCAGTACTTC